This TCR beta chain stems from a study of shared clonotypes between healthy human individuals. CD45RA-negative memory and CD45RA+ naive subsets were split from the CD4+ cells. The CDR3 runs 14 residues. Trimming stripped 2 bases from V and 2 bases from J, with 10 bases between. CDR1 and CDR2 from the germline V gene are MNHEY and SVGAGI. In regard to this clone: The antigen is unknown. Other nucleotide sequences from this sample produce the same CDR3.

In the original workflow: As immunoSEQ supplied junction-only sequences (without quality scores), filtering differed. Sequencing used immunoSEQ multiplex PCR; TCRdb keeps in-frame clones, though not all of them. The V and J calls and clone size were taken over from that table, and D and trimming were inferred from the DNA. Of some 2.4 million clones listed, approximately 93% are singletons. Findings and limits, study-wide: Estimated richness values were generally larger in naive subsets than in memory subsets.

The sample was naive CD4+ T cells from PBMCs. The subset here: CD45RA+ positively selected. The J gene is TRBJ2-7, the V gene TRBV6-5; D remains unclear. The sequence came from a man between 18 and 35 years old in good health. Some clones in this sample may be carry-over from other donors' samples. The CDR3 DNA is TGTGCCAGCAGTTACACCCGGCAGACCTACGAGCAGTACTTC. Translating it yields CASSYTRQTYEQYF.